This T cell receptor (beta chain) was documented in a study of beta chain features in type 1 diabetes. Points from the study as a whole: All four CD4+ subsets from Type 1 diabetes patients carried moderately but significantly shorter TCRB CDR3s. Patients' naive, central memory and Treg TCRB repertoires seemed closer to one another than those of healthy donors.

The isolated RNA, all of it, was reverse transcribed, so expressed TCRB transcripts were what got sequenced. The assay was immunoSEQ multiplex PCR, and TCRdb's table has in-frame clones only and misses some. The sample shows approximately 600,000 clones, around 12% of them seen only once. Donors contributed one heparinised blood draw apiece, averaging approximately 120 mL. As regards this clone: The antigen is not known.

Trimming shortened V by 4 bases and J by 4 bases, and 16 bases separated the two germline ends. The V gene's germline CDR1 is LNHDA and CDR2 SQIVND (reference sequence). The CDR3 totals 16 residues. The sequence was collected from a man aged 25 to 40 with type 1 diabetes. The chain has TRBV19 and TRBJ1-4; D remains ambiguous. Specimen: naive CD4+ T cells from blood. CDR3 sequence (DNA): TGTGCCAGTAGTAATTTTCGGGTGGATTATAATGAAAAACTGTTTTTT. Translation: CASSNFRVDYNEKLFF. Full variable domain (remainder filled in from reference TRBV19 and TRBJ1-4): DGGITQSPKYLFRKEGQNVTLSCEQNLNHDAMYWYRQDPGQGLRLIYYSQIVNDFQKGDIAEGYSVSREKKESFPLTVTSAQKNPTAFYLCASSNFRVDYNEKLFFGSGTQLSVL.